The 8 T cell receptor beta chains below all came from one sample that was sequenced in a study of cytomegalovirus exposure and HLA in healthy donors. The PCR was carried out with 60 Vbeta primers and 13 Jbeta primers. Assay: immunoSEQ multiplex PCR; the TCRdb copy retains only in-frame clones and omits some. The profile shows about 150,000 clones, roughly three quarters of them singletons. The sample was PBMCs. Every receptor here comes from a human donor in good health.

This clone was counted between two and nine times. The V call is TRBV6-5, the J call TRBJ2-2, with 7 bases identical to TRBD1. Per germline, CDR1 MNHEY and CDR2 SVGAGI. The length of the CDR3 is 15 residues. Unmatched junction bases numbered 6, after V lost 5 bases and J lost 3 bases. In DNA, the CDR3 is TGTGCCAGCAGTGTCGACAGGGACGACACCGGGGAGCTGTTTTTT. Protein product: CASSVDRDDTGELFF.

The chain couples TRBV5-1 to TRBJ2-2, with D tentatively TRBD2 (6 bases). The V gene's germline CDR1 is SGHRS and CDR2 YFSETQ. The CDR3 covers 18 residues. Trimming left V 0 bases short and J 1 base short, with 16 bases between. The CDR3 bases are TGCGCCAGCAGCTTGGCCCCGAACGGGGGTCTGAACACCGGGGAGCTGTTTTTT. Translating it yields CASSLAPNGGLNTGELFF.

In the case of this clone: Different DNA sequences within this sample yield the same CDR3. This CDR3 reads CASSLGSSGNTIYF. DNA of the CDR3: TGTGCCAGCAGCTTAGGGAGCTCTGGAAACACCATATATTTT. The genes are TRBV5-6 and TRBJ1-3; D remains ambiguous. The germline gives CDR1 SGHDT, CDR2 YYEEEE. The CDR3 consists of 14 residues. V lost 2 bases and J 0 bases, leaving 6 bases between the germline ends.

V gene TRBV30 combines with J gene TRBJ2-1; D is possibly TRBD2 (5 bases). Germline values: CDR1 GTSNPN, CDR2 SVGIG (reference sequence). The CDR3 spans 15 residues. Trimming stripped 4 bases from V and 2 bases from J, with 15 bases between. This CDR3 is CAWTSGGFAYNEQFF. The CDR3 DNA reads as TGTGCCTGGACGTCCGGCGGGTTCGCCTACAATGAGCAGTTCTTC.

The V and J genes are TRBV19 and TRBJ1-3, with D tentatively TRBD1 (5 bases). Deletions cut 7 bases from V and 0 bases from J, with 16 bases between. CDR1 LNHDA and CDR2 SQIVND come from the germline V gene (reference sequence). The length of the CDR3 is 16 residues. CDR3 DNA: TGTGCCAGTACCTTGGGGCGCTGGAGCTCTGGAAACACCATATATTTT. It translates to CASTLGRWSSGNTIYF. Complete variable domain (other parts from reference TRBV19 and TRBJ1-3): DGGITQSPKYLFRKEGQNVTLSCEQNLNHDAMYWYRQDPGQGLRLIYYSQIVNDFQKGDIAEGYSVSREKKESFPLTVTSAQKNPTAFYLCASTLGRWSSGNTIYFGEGSWLTVV.

This chain connects TRBV28 to TRBJ2-5; D is unresolved. Germline V lookup: CDR1 MDHEN, CDR2 SYDVKM. V was cut by 6 bases and J by 3 bases, with 11 bases left in between. This CDR3 contains 13 residues. The CDR3 DNA is TGTGCCAGCAGCCTACTCGCGAAAGAGACCCAGTACTTC. Translation gives CASSLLAKETQYF. Together with reference TRBV28 and TRBJ2-5, the CDR3 gives the full variable domain: DVKVTQSSRYLVKRTGEKVFLECVQDMDHENMFWYRQDPGLGLRLIYFSYDVKMKEKGDIPEGYSVSREKKERFSLILESASTNQTSMYLCASSLLAKETQYFGPGTRLLVL.

This clone has only one observation. This sequence joins TRBV5-1 and TRBJ2-2; D may be TRBD1 (6 bases). The germline V and J ends were trimmed by 7 bases and 0 bases, with 10 bases remaining between them. The CDR3 covers 14 residues. Per the germline V gene, CDR1 is SGHRS and CDR2 is YFSETQ. The CDR3 DNA follows: TGCGCCAGCGAACAGGGAGCGAACACCGGGGAGCTGTTTTTT. It translates to CASEQGANTGELFF.

V gene TRBV4-2 combines with J gene TRBJ2-1, with 10 bases aligning to TRBD2. The germline V gene has CDR1 LGHNA and CDR2 YNFKEQ. This CDR3 is built from 16 residues. Germline trimming cut 2 bases from V and 7 bases from J; bases unmatched to any gene: 8. The DNA of the CDR3 is TGTGCCAGCAGCCAAACTCTAGCGGGAGTTTCTAATGAGCAGTTCTTC. Translating gives CASSQTLAGVSNEQFF.